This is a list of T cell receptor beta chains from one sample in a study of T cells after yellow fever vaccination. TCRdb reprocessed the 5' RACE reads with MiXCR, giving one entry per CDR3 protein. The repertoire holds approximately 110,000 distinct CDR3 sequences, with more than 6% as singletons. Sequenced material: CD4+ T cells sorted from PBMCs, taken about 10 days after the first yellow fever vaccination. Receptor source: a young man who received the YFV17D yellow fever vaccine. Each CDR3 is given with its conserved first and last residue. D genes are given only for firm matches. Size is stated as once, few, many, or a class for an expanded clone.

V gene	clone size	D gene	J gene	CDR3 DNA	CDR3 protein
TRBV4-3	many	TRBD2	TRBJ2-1	TGCGCCAGCAGCCAGAAGGGGTCAACTAGCGGGCAAAGCTCCTACAATGAGCAGTTCTTC	CASSQKGSTSGQSSYNEQFF
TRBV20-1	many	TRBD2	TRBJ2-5	TGCAGTGCTAGTGATCTGGGGAGGGGAGAGACCCAGTACTTC	CSASDLGRGETQYF
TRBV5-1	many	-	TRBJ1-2	TGCGCCAGCAGCTTGCCCACTAACTATGGCTACACCTTC	CASSLPTNYGYTF
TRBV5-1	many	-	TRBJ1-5	TGCGCCAGCACCCCCGGACCGGGACCTAATCAGCCCCAGCATTTT	CASTPGPGPNQPQHF
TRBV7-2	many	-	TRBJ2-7	TGTGCCAGCAGCTTAGGTGGAGGACTTACCTACGAGCAGTACTTC	CASSLGGGLTYEQYF
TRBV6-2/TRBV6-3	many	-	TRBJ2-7	TGTGCCAGCAGTCTTGGACGGGGGGCATTCCCCTACGAGCAGTACTTC	CASSLGRGAFPYEQYF
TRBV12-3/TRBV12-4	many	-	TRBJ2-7	TGTGCCAGCAGACCTGACAGCTACGAGCAGTACTTC	CASRPDSYEQYF
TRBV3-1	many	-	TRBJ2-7	TGTGCCAGCAGCCAAGAACGAGGGGCCACGGGGGAGCAGTACTTC	CASSQERGATGEQYF
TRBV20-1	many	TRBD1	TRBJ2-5	TGCAGTGCCGAGACGTTTGGACAGGGGCTGGAGACCCAGTACTTC	CSAETFGQGLETQYF
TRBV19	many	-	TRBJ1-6	TGTGCCAGTAACAGGGATTACAATTCACCCCTCCACTTT	CASNRDYNSPLHF
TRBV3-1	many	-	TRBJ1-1	TGTGCCAGCAGCCAACCGGGCACAGGCACTGAAGCTTTCTTT	CASSQPGTGTEAFF
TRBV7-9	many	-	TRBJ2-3	TGTGCCAGCAGCCCGTCCGGGGCTTCAGATACGCAGTATTTT	CASSPSGASDTQYF